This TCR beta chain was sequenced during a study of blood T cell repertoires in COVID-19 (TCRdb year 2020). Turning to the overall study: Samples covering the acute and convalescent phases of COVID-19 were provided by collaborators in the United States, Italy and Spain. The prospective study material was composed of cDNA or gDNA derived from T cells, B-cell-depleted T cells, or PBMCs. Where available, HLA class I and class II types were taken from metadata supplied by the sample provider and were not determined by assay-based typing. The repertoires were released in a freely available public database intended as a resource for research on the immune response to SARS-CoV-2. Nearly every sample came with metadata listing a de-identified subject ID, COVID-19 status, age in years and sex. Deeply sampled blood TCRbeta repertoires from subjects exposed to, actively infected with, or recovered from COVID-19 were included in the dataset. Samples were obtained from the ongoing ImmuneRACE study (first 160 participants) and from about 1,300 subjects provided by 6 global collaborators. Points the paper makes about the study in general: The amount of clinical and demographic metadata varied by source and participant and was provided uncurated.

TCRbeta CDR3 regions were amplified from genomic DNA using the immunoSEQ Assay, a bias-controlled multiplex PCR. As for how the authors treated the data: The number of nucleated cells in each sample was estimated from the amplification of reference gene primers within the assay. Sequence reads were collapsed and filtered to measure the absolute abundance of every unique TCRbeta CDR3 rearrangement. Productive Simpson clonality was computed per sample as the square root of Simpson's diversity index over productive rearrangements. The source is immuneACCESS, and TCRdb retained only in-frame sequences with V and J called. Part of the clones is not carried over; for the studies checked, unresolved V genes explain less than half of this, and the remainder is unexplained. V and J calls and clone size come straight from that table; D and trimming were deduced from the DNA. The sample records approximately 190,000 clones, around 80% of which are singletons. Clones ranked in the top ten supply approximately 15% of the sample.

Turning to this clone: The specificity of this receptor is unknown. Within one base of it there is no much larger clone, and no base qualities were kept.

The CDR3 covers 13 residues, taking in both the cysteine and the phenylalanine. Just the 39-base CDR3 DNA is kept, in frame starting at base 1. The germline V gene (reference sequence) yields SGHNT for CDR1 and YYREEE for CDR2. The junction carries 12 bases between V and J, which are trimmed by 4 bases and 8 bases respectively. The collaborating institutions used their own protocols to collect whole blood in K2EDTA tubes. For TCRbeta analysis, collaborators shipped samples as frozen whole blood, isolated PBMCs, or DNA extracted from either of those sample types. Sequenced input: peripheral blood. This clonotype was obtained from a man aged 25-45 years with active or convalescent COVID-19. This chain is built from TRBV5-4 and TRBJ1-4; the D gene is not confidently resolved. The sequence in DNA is TGTGCCAGCAGCGCCGGAGAAAGAGAAAAACTGTTTTTT. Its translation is CASSAGEREKLFF.